Presented here are 20 T cell receptor beta chains from one specimen sequenced in a study of Ad26.COV2.S vaccination and SARS-CoV-2 variants. Treatment denoted: approximately 18 received Ad26.COV2.S at low or high dose, single or two shots; roughly five received placebo; per-sample allocation not given. After the first vaccine or placebo injection, samples were drawn on day 63. TCRdb's copy holds only in-frame clones and misses some; the assay was immunoSEQ multiplex PCR. This sample carries roughly 500,000 clones, roughly nine tenths of them seen once, and the ten largest clones take 9.5% to 15%. This specimen was peripheral blood, taken in a trial of Ad26.COV2.S vaccine versus placebo. The receptors come from a person aged 18-60 years who received the Ad26.COV2.S COVID-19 vaccine or a placebo.

The chain combines TRBV25-1 with TRBJ1-1; perhaps TRBD1 as D (6 bases). Trimming shortened V by 5 bases and J by 6 bases, and 16 bases separated the two germline ends. Germline CDR1 is MGHDK and CDR2 is SYGVNS. The CDR3 is 14 residues long. The CDR3 DNA is TGTGCCAGCAGTAATACGGGGGGCTTCGCTGAAGCTTTCTTT. Translated: CASSNTGGFAEAFF. Supplemented by reference TRBV25-1 and TRBJ1-1, the full variable domain reads EADIYQTPRYLVIGTGKKITLECSQTMGHDKMYWYQQDPGMELHLIHYSYGVNSTEKGDLSSESTVSRIRTEHFPLTLESARPSHTSQYLCASSNTGGFAEAFFGQGTRLTVV.

The chain employs TRBV19 and TRBJ2-5; TRBD2 agrees at 7 bases. V was pared by 5 bases and J by 1 base, with 4 bases of the junction left unmatched. This CDR3 has 14 residues. CDR1 is LNHDA, CDR2 SQIVND, per germline (reference sequence). DNA for the CDR3: TGTGCCAGTAGTCCGGGACTACTCCAAGAGACCCAGTACTTC. It encodes CASSPGLLQETQYF.

The CDR3 reads CASSVAGGMDEQFF. The CDR3 DNA follows: TGTGCCAGCAGCGTAGCGGGCGGGATGGATGAGCAGTTCTTC. This chain connects TRBV9 to TRBJ2-1; maybe TRBD2 (6 bases). This CDR3 has 14 residues. Germline CDR1 SGDLS, CDR2 YYNGEE. Trimming took 0 bases from V and 8 from J, leaving 12 bases between them.

The chain links TRBV7-2 to TRBJ2-7, with 7 bases lining up with TRBD2. From germline, CDR1 is SGHTA and CDR2 FQGNSA. Unmatched junction bases numbered 10, after V lost 4 bases and J lost 4 bases. This CDR3 contains 15 residues. The CDR3 region has the DNA TGTGCCAGCAGCTCCGAACGGTGGGGAGGGTACGAGCAGTACTTC. Protein product: CASSSERWGGYEQYF.

The chain links TRBV7-8 to TRBJ2-1, with 7 bases aligning to TRBD2. The CDR3 loop spans 15 amino acids. Trimming at V came to 4 bases and at J to 3 bases, leaving 6 bases not matched to a gene. Germline V gives CDR1 SGHVS, CDR2 FQNEAQ. DNA of the CDR3: TGTGCCAGCAGCTCGGACCCGGGGGGCTACAATGAGCAGTTCTTC. This translates into CASSSDPGGYNEQFF.

The chain has TRBV7-9 and TRBJ1-2; 7 positions match TRBD1. Germline V gives CDR1 SEHNR, CDR2 FQNEAQ (reference sequence). The CDR3 has 12 residues. Germline trimming cut 8 bases from V and 8 bases from J; bases unmatched to any gene: 8. DNA of the CDR3: TGTGCCAGCCGCGCAGGGGGTCGGGGCTACACCTTC. Residues: CASRAGGRGYTF.

This clone was seen only a few times. J is TRBJ1-3 and V is TRBV5-1, with unresolved D. The CDR3 runs to 14 residues. In germline, CDR1 is SGHRS, CDR2 YFSETQ. Trimming removed 4 bases from V and 4 bases from J, with 12 bases in between. The DNA for the CDR3 is TGCGCCAGCAGCCCCCAGCCTCCAGGAAACACCATATATTTT. Its translation is CASSPQPPGNTIYF.

The rearrangement uses TRBV28 and TRBJ2-1, with D possibly matching TRBD1 (6 bases). V was clipped by 8 bases and J by 3 bases, with 14 bases between them. The CDR3 spans 14 residues. CDR1 and CDR2 from the germline V gene are MDHEN and SYDVKM. CDR3 sequence reads: CASAQGPLYNEQFF. The CDR3 region has the DNA TGTGCCAGCGCACAGGGACCCCTCTACAATGAGCAGTTCTTC.

This clone showed up just once. V usage is TRBV29-1 and J usage is TRBJ2-1, with 8 nucleotides matching TRBD2. J gave up 7 bases and V 3 bases, and 5 bases lay outside the gene matches. The V gene's germline CDR1 is SQVTM and CDR2 ANQGSEA. There are 13 residues in the CDR3. The CDR3 here is CSVESGRGNEQFF. The CDR3 DNA reads as TGCAGCGTTGAGTCCGGGAGGGGTAATGAGCAGTTCTTC.

This chain joins TRBV27 and TRBJ2-3; D is ambiguous. Germline CDR1 reads MNHEY; CDR2 reads SMNVEV (reference sequence). This CDR3 is 12 amino acids long. The ends were cut back, 5 bases at V and 6 bases at J, with 9 bases in the middle. This CDR3 reads CASSPRPDTQYF. CDR3 DNA sequence: TGTGCCAGCAGTCCCCGTCCGGATACGCAGTATTTT.

The V call is TRBV12-3 or TRBV12-4, the J call TRBJ2-3; D unresolved. This CDR3 has 12 amino acids. V lost 6 bases, J lost 4 bases, and 8 bases lay in between. CDR3 bases: TGTGCCAGCAGAATTGGGTCAGATACGCAGTATTTT. Translation: CASRIGSDTQYF.

In DNA form, the CDR3 reads TGTGCCAGCAGCCTTCGGATCCAAAGGGAGACCCAGTACTTC. It yields the protein CASSLRIQRETQYF. The chain employs TRBV7-2 and TRBJ2-5; D is ambiguous. Germline values: CDR1 SGHTA, CDR2 FQGNSA. V dropped 5 bases and J dropped 5 bases, with 15 bases sitting between them. The CDR3 runs to 14 residues.

The rearrangement joins TRBV20-1 to TRBJ2-5; no clear D. Germline V gene data show CDR1 as DFQATT and CDR2 as SNEGSKA (reference sequence). V lost 5 bases and J 7 bases, leaving 8 bases between the germline ends. This CDR3 comprises 10 residues. CDR3 region: CSALRGTQYF. CDR3 bases: TGCAGTGCTTTACGCGGGACCCAGTACTTC.

The V gene is TRBV20-1, the J gene TRBJ2-7, with TRBD1 as a possible D gene (6 bases). V was shortened by 3 bases and J by 6 bases, with 15 bases between the two germline ends. The germline V gene has CDR1 DFQATT and CDR2 SNEGSKA (reference sequence). The CDR3 loop spans 13 amino acids. The CDR3 DNA reads TGCAGTGCTAGTAAACAGGGTCGGTTCGAGCAGTACTTC. Protein: CSASKQGRFEQYF.

J is TRBJ2-2 and V is TRBV25-1; unclear D gene. Germline V gene lookup returns CDR1 MGHDK and CDR2 SYGVNS. Trimming took 7 bases from V and 13 from J, leaving 19 bases between them. The CDR3 is made up of 13 amino acids. The CDR3 is CASTPLIGFRLFF. The CDR3 DNA is TGTGCCAGCACCCCCCTGATAGGGTTTCGGCTGTTTTTT. The whole variable domain, remainder taken from reference TRBV25-1 and TRBJ2-2, is EADIYQTPRYLVIGTGKKITLECSQTMGHDKMYWYQQDPGMELHLIHYSYGVNSTEKGDLSSESTVSRIRTEHFPLTLESARPSHTSQYLCASTPLIGFRLFFGEGSRLTVL.

V usage is TRBV1 and J usage is TRBJ1-1. TRBV1 is marked as a pseudogene. This CDR3 is 10 amino acids long. Here the CDR3 reads CTSTYTEAFF. The CDR3 region has the DNA TGCACCAGCACCTACACTGAAGCTTTCTTT.

The V call is TRBV2, the J call TRBJ1-2, with 7 bases that match TRBD1. Germline-derived CDR1 and CDR2 are SNHLY and FYNNEI. J lost 2 bases, V lost 4 bases, and 4 bases had no gene match. The CDR3 is 14 residues long. The CDR3 loop is CASSAPQGNYGYTF. Here the CDR3 DNA reads TGTGCCAGCAGTGCACCACAGGGGAACTATGGCTACACCTTC.

This clone showed up just once. The chain uses TRBV30 and TRBJ2-1, with 11 bases fitting TRBD2. Germline values: CDR1 GTSNPN, CDR2 SVGIG (reference sequence). This CDR3 has 15 residues. V lost 2 bases and J lost 5; bases outside the gene matches: 5. The CDR3 nucleotides read TGTGCCTGGAGTCCTGGGACTAGCGGACACAATGAGCAGTTCTTC. Protein: CAWSPGTSGHNEQFF.

The gene calls are TRBV5-4 and TRBJ2-7, with 9 nucleotides matching TRBD1. With 4 bases clipped from V and 2 bases from J, the junction kept 7 bases outside the gene matches. Germline V gene data show CDR1 as SGHNT and CDR2 as YYREEE (reference sequence). This CDR3 spans 15 amino acids. The CDR3 protein is CASSLRDRATYEQYF. The CDR3 coding sequence is TGTGCCAGCAGCCTCCGGGACAGGGCCACCTACGAGCAGTACTTC.

This sequence joins TRBV19 and TRBJ1-4, with D possibly TRBD1 on 5 matching bases. V gave up 7 bases and J gave up 4 bases, with 19 bases separating them. This CDR3 is built from 16 residues. Germline assignment: CDR1 LNHDA and CDR2 SQIVND (reference sequence). CDR3 protein: CASTGGTRSVNEKLFF. CDR3 in DNA: TGTGCCAGTACGGGAGGGACTCGCAGTGTTAATGAAAAACTGTTTTTT.